This T cell receptor beta chain was obtained from a study of shared clonotypes between healthy human individuals. This clone was seen only once. The same CDR3 also results from other DNA sequences found in this sample. The naive CD8 fraction comprised CD45RO-negative cells positively selected for CCR7 and excluded terminally differentiated effector memory CD45RA+ cells. There were no recent acute infections or vaccinations among the donors, who were healthy HIV-negative adults. Some clones are missing from TCRdb's copy, which holds only in-frame ones; the method was immunoSEQ multiplex PCR. Of 450,000 to 700,000 clones listed, less than 97% were seen once; the top ten hold about 0.11%. The V and J ends lost 2 bases and 3 bases respectively, with 11 bases between them. The germline gives CDR1 MNHEY, CDR2 SVGAGI. The CDR3 extends over 15 amino acids.

Sequencing input: naive CD8+ T cells sorted from blood. This TCR came from a woman between 25 and 40 years old in good health. The chain has TRBV6-5 and TRBJ1-5; D might be TRBD1 (6 bases). The CDR3 region has the DNA TGTGCCAGCAGTTACAGGTCAGGGGCCAATCAGCCCCAGCATTTT. Amino acid sequence: CASSYRSGANQPQHF.